This entry describes one T cell receptor beta chain. The CDR3 consists of 14 residues. Germline-derived CDR1 and CDR2 are GTSNPN and SVGIG (reference sequence). V shed 2 bases and J shed 0 bases, with 11 bases lying between them. With a J-beta primer mix and a sample-barcoded 5' primer, a second PCR ran about 6 to 11 cycles. TCRdb independently ran MiXCR on the 5' RACE reads; one entry per CDR3 protein. The profile shows 550,000 to 800,000 distinct CDR3 sequences, 21% of them singletons. The sample is drawn from a study of blood T cells in healthy people across ages. The V and J genes are TRBV30 and TRBJ2-7; no clear D. Sequences were obtained from blood. This clonotype originated in a man in his sixties or seventies in good health. CDR3 DNA: TGTGCCTGGAGTCTCGGGCCACCCTCCTACGAGCAGTACTTC. This gives the protein CAWSLGPPSYEQYF.